This T cell receptor beta chain was obtained from a study of T cells after yellow fever vaccination. CDR1 is KGHSH, CDR2 LQKENI, per germline. V lost 5 bases, J lost 1 base, and 16 bases lay in between. The CDR3 totals 16 residues. TCRdb fed the 5' RACE reads into MiXCR, producing one record per CDR3 protein. The repertoire holds 150,000 to 200,000 distinct CDR3 sequences, with 8% to 13% as singletons. In its sample, this clonotype was seen many times. V usage is TRBV18 and J usage is TRBJ2-3; D remains unclear. Sequenced here: CD8+ T cells sorted from PBMCs, sampled 15 days after the yellow fever booster vaccination. The sequence was collected from a man between 18 and 35 years old who received the YFV17D yellow fever vaccine. The CDR3 region is CASSTGPSERTDTQYF. The CDR3 coding sequence is TGTGCCAGCTCAACCGGGCCTTCGGAACGCACAGATACGCAGTATTTT.